A single sample gave rise to the 20 T cell receptor beta chains below, sequenced in a study of blood T cell repertoires in COVID-19. The table came from immunoSEQ multiplex PCR; TCRdb's copy has only in-frame clones and leaves some out. Here the sample spans about 63,000 clones, about 81% being singletons. Sequencing was carried out using peripheral blood. All receptors come from a man in his sixties with COVID-19, enrolled during active disease.

This chain uses TRBV4-1 with TRBJ1-6, with D possibly TRBD1 on 5 matching bases. The CDR3 length is 16 residues. CDR1 is MGHRA and CDR2 is YSYEKL in the germline V gene. V gave up 0 bases and J gave up 10 bases, with 16 bases separating them. The CDR3 reads CASSQDQGAMNSPLHF. CDR3 sequence (DNA): TGCGCCAGCAGCCAAGATCAAGGGGCCATGAACTCACCCCTCCACTTT.

V gene TRBV7-8 combines with J gene TRBJ1-2; unclear D gene. Between the trimmed V and J ends, which lost 5 bases and 7 bases, there was a span of 14 bases. This CDR3 has 13 amino acids. Germline V gene lookup returns CDR1 SGHVS and CDR2 FQNEAQ. The CDR3 DNA reads TGTGCCAGCAGCCCTACAGAGATAGTTGGCTACACCTTC. Translated, it gives CASSPTEIVGYTF.

The chain employs TRBV5-4 and TRBJ2-2; TRBD2 matches at 8 bases. The CDR3 is 16 amino acids. CDR1 is SGHNT and CDR2 is YYREEE in the germline V gene (reference sequence). Trimming at V came to 3 bases and at J to 4 bases, leaving 8 bases not matched to a gene. In DNA, the CDR3 is TGTGCCAGCAGCTCCCCATTTGCGGGGGGCACCGGGGAGCTGTTTTTT. It translates to CASSSPFAGGTGELFF.

The V and J genes are TRBV5-8 and TRBJ2-2; 7 positions match TRBD1. The length of the CDR3 is 16 residues. In germline, CDR1 is SGHTS, CDR2 YDEGEE. V shed 5 bases and J 2 bases; nucleotides not matched to a gene: 9. This chain's CDR3 is CASRLTGSVNTGELFF. CDR3 bases: TGTGCCAGCAGGTTGACAGGGAGTGTCAACACCGGGGAGCTGTTTTTT.

The chain joins TRBV2 to TRBJ2-2, with 8 bases that match TRBD1. From germline, CDR1 is SNHLY and CDR2 FYNNEI. The trim removed 5 bases at V and 7 bases at J, leaving 6 bases unmatched. CDR3 length: 14 residues. The CDR3 sequence is CASSKTGVNGELFF. The CDR3 DNA is TGTGCCAGCAGTAAGACAGGGGTTAACGGGGAGCTGTTTTTT.

The chain links TRBV7-2 to TRBJ1-2; D ambiguous. This CDR3 region has 16 residues. Trimming removed 1 base at V and 1 base at J, with 13 bases between. Germline CDR1 reads SGHTA; CDR2 reads FQGNSA. The CDR3 reads CASSLVLQFFNYGYTF. DNA for the CDR3: TGTGCCAGCAGCTTAGTTTTACAATTTTTTAACTATGGCTACACCTTC.

The chain links TRBV10-1 to TRBJ1-5; 9 nucleotides match TRBD1. The CDR3 runs 15 residues. Germline V gene lookup returns CDR1 WNHNN and CDR2 SYGVQD (reference sequence). The junction had 1 base not matched to a gene; V was cut back by 3 bases and J by 1 base. The CDR3 DNA sequence: TGCGCCAGCAGTGACGGACAGGGGAGCAATCAGCCCCAGCATTTT. This translates into CASSDGQGSNQPQHF.

This CDR3 reads CASSTRGSDYGYTF. The CDR3 bases are TGCGCCAGCAGTACCAGGGGATCGGACTATGGCTACACCTTC. This chain links TRBV10-1 with TRBJ1-2; D might be TRBD1 (6 bases). CDR1 and CDR2 from the germline V gene are WNHNN and SYGVQD (reference sequence). This CDR3 is built from 14 residues. Trimming removed 5 bases at V and 3 bases at J, with 13 bases between.

V is TRBV7-9 and J is TRBJ1-4; 8 bases line up with TRBD1. Germline lookup yields CDR1 SEHNR and CDR2 FQNEAQ (reference sequence). Losses at the gene ends were 3 bases for V and 4 bases for J; bases not matched to a gene: 4. The length of the CDR3 is 15 residues. CDR3 sequence: CASSLLTGVNEKLFF. The CDR3 nucleotides read TGTGCCAGCAGCTTGCTGACAGGGGTTAATGAAAAACTGTTTTTT.

J is TRBJ2-4 and V is TRBV25-1; 7 positions agree with TRBD2. Losses at the gene ends were 6 bases for V and 4 bases for J; bases not matched to a gene: 3. The CDR3 is made up of 13 amino acids. Germline V gene lookup returns CDR1 MGHDK and CDR2 SYGVNS. CDR3 loop: CASRASGKNIQYF. The CDR3 nucleotides read TGTGCCAGCAGGGCTAGCGGTAAAAACATTCAGTACTTC.

The V and J genes are TRBV19 and TRBJ1-5; D remains ambiguous. Trimming cost V 5 bases and J 7 bases, with 12 bases left between them. Germline V gene sequence: CDR1 LNHDA, CDR2 SQIVND (reference sequence). The CDR3 has 13 residues. CDR3 loop: CASSEDVGQPQHF. Here the CDR3 DNA reads TGTGCCAGTAGTGAAGACGTCGGGCAGCCCCAGCATTTT.

This rearrangement joins TRBV6-2 or TRBV6-3 to TRBJ2-4; D is unclear. Germline loops: CDR1 MNHEY, CDR2 SVGEGT. V lost 5 bases and J 3 bases, leaving 17 bases between the germline ends. The CDR3 is 16 amino acids. For the CDR3, the DNA is TGTGCCAGCAGTCTCCCCAGTACTACTGTCAAAAACATTCAGTACTTC. Protein: CASSLPSTTVKNIQYF.

This CDR3 is CASSLGEGVAFF. The CDR3 nucleotides read TGTGCCAGCAGCTTAGGGGAGGGGGTAGCTTTCTTT. The chain has TRBV11-3 and TRBJ1-1, with D possibly being TRBD1 (6 bases). The CDR3 covers 12 residues. V was shortened by 1 base and J by 10 bases, with 10 bases between the two germline ends. Germline CDR1 SGHNT, CDR2 YENEEA.

The genes are TRBV7-9 and TRBJ1-1; D is perhaps TRBD1 (5 bases). Germline assignment: CDR1 SEHNR and CDR2 FQNEAQ (reference sequence). V lost 2 bases to trimming and J lost 4 bases, with 20 bases between them. This CDR3 is built from 17 residues. CDR3 sequence: CASSLWRDRTKGTEAFF. The CDR3 coding sequence is TGTGCCAGCAGCTTATGGAGGGATAGGACAAAAGGCACTGAAGCTTTCTTT.

In this sample, this clone turned up a few times. This chain uses TRBV29-1 with TRBJ2-5, with 7 bases fitting TRBD1. The CDR3 spans 12 residues. The V segment lost 6 bases and the J segment 2 bases; nucleotides outside the gene matches: 3. CDR1 is SQVTM and CDR2 is ANQGSEA in the germline V gene. This CDR3 is CSVKTGQETQYF. The CDR3 DNA is TGCAGCGTCAAGACAGGGCAAGAGACCCAGTACTTC.

The chain recombines TRBV5-6 with TRBJ1-5; maybe TRBD1 (5 bases). The length of the CDR3 is 16 residues. CDR1 is SGHDT, CDR2 YYEEEE, per germline. Trimming cost V 4 bases and J 0 bases, with 14 bases left between them. The CDR3 here is CASSGPGDYSNQPQHF. CDR3 nucleotide sequence: TGTGCCAGCAGCGGACCGGGGGATTATAGCAATCAGCCCCAGCATTTT.

This chain uses TRBV27 with TRBJ1-4; D ambiguous. Germline V lookup: CDR1 MNHEY, CDR2 SMNVEV (reference sequence). Trimming took 5 bases from V and 5 from J, leaving 9 bases between them. CDR3 length: 13 residues. CDR3 DNA: TGTGCCAGCAGTGCGGTCCAGAATGAAAAACTGTTTTTT. It encodes CASSAVQNEKLFF.

The J gene is TRBJ2-1, the V gene TRBV5-1, with D perhaps TRBD1 (5 bases). This CDR3 comprises 14 residues. Trimming removed 1 base from V and 7 bases from J, with 12 bases in between. The germline gives CDR1 SGHRS, CDR2 YFSETQ. CDR3: CASSLNSRANEQFF. The CDR3 DNA reads TGCGCCAGCAGCTTGAATTCCAGGGCGAATGAGCAGTTCTTC.

This chain uses TRBV7-8 with TRBJ2-3; 12 bases are shared with TRBD2. This CDR3 spans 17 amino acids. The germline gives CDR1 SGHVS, CDR2 FQNEAQ. The ends lost 5 bases at V and 0 bases at J; junction bases unmatched: 6. DNA for the CDR3: TGTGCCAGCAGCCCAAGGACTAGCGGGACTAGCACAGATACGCAGTATTTT. It yields the protein CASSPRTSGTSTDTQYF.

This chain connects TRBV5-4 to TRBJ2-7, with 9 nucleotides matching TRBD2. With 3 bases clipped from V and 3 bases from J, the junction kept 4 bases outside the gene matches. Germline CDR1 reads SGHNT; CDR2 reads YYREEE (reference sequence). The CDR3 loop spans 14 amino acids. The CDR3 DNA is TGTGCCAGCAGCTCCGGGACTAGCAGCTACGAGCAGTACTTC. Translation gives CASSSGTSSYEQYF.